This TCR beta chain was sequenced during a study of post-analysis software for immune sequencing data. The library was made from cDNA and included unique molecular identifiers. Yield was approximately 500,000 cDNA molecules from roughly 0.93 to 9.6 million T cells. TCRdb itself ran the PCR reads through MiXCR, one entry per CDR3 protein. Seen here are roughly 200,000 distinct CDR3 sequences, approximately 28% observed once, and the top ten hold around 3.2%. This clonotype was seen at least ten times. Antigen specificity is unknown. Trimming left V 0 bases short and J 4 bases short, with 7 bases between. The CDR3 is made up of 14 amino acids. Study-wide points: Roughly 5 TRBV segments (TRBV5-6, TRBV5-1 and TRBV20-1 among them) occurred more frequently in patients than in controls.

The sample was blood. This chain uses TRBV12-3 or TRBV12-4 with TRBJ2-1; no clear D. This TCR was recovered from a girl aged 2-17 years with multiple sclerosis. The CDR3 reads CASSLAVGYNEQFF. The CDR3 DNA reads TGTGCCAGCAGTTTAGCGGTTGGGTACAATGAGCAGTTCTTC.